Listed below are T cell receptor beta chains from one sample, sequenced in a study of T-cell reconstitution after alpha-beta-depleted transplantation in children. Each CDR3 protein gets one entry after TCRdb re-called the PCR reads with MiXCR. The sample holds hundreds of thousands of distinct CDR3 sequences, around 15% seen once. Sequences were derived from PBMCs, mostly from graft donor cells, sampled 360 days after TCRalphabeta/CD19-depleted stem cell transplant. The source of these receptors is a boy under three years old who had a stem cell transplant for Wiskott-Aldrich syndrome, so the T cells may come from the graft donor. Both conserved end residues are part of each CDR3.

v_gene | CDR3aa
TRBV20-1 | CSARNTGNQPQHF
TRBV28 | CASSLGTGGSLQETQYF
TRBV7-2 | CASSFHRGKGSYEQYF
TRBV10-3 | CAISGGREQFF
TRBV12-3/TRBV12-4 | CASSSTGYQETQYF
TRBV12-3/TRBV12-4 | CASTADWTTQYF
TRBV10-3 | CAISEGRESSYEQYF
TRBV15 | CATSRVVGPFYNEQFF
TRBV27 | CAAGRNQPQHF
TRBV11-2 | CASSPEDYYYNEQFF
TRBV19 | CASSIAWRDTDTQYF
TRBV7-2 | CASSLVSSGRYDNEQFF
TRBV7-2 | CASSFGLAGYNEQFF
TRBV12-3/TRBV12-4 | CASSLKARNQPQHF
TRBV5-1 | CASSRLGTGSSENLYEQYF
TRBV7-2 | CASSPTGPRFEQYF
TRBV15 | CATSRDIRNVDTQYF
TRBV2 | CASSERRPPEAFF